The rows below give T cell receptor beta chains drawn from one sample of a study of cytomegalovirus exposure and HLA in healthy donors. Assay: immunoSEQ multiplex PCR; the TCRdb copy retains only in-frame clones and omits some. The repertoire holds roughly 250,000 clones, with 84% as singletons. Specimen: PBMCs. Every receptor here comes from a woman aged 40 to 50 in good health and CMV-seropositive. CDR3s include the opening cysteine and the closing phenylalanine or tryptophan.

CDR3 protein,CDR3 length,V gene
CASSSQGLQSPFYEQYF,17,TRBV7-8
CASSQAVVGKAYGYTF,16,TRBV14
CASSLKARGYEQYF,14,TRBV11-2
CASSGSNTEAFF,12,TRBV18
CASSGSVTNTGELFF,15,TRBV2
CASSLGREPGELFF,14,TRBV5-4
CSASGARQFF,10,TRBV20-1
CASTSPGGPYEQYF,14,TRBV28
CAIGGTNTEAFF,12,TRBV10-3
CASKKGVTNEKLFF,14,TRBV7-2
CASSSGQVSGNTIYF,15,TRBV7-2
CASSQVYTGELFF,13,TRBV14
CASSLALEYEQYF,13,TRBV7-8